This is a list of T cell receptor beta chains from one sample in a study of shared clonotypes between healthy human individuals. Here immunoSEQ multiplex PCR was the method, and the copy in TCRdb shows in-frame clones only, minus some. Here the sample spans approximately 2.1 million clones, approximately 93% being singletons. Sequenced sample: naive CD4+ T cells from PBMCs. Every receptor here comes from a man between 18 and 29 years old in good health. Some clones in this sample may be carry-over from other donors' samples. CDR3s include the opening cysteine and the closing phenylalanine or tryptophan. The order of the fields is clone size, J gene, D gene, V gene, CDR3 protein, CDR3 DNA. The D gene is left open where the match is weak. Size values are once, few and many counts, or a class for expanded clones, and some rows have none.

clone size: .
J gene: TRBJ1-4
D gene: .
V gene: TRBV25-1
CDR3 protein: CASTRGRDEKLFF
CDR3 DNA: TGTGCCAGCACCCGGGGCAGGGATGAAAAACTGTTTTTT

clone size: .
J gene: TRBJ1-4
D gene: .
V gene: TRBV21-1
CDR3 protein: CASRDGQGGEKLFF
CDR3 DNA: TGTGCCAGCAGGGACGGACAGGGAGGCGAAAAACTGTTTTTT

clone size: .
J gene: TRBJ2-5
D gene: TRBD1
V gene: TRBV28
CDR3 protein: CASRGTGGGETQYF
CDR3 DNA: TGTGCCAGCAGGGGGACAGGGGGCGGGGAGACCCAGTACTTC

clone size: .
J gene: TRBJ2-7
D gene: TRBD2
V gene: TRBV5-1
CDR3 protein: CASSPGSSGRLEQYF
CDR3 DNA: TGCGCCAGCAGCCCCGGGAGTAGCGGGAGGCTCGAGCAGTACTTC

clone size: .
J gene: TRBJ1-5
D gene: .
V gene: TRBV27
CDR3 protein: CASSLGGDQPQHF
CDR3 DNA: TGTGCCAGCAGTTTAGGAGGGGATCAGCCCCAGCATTTT

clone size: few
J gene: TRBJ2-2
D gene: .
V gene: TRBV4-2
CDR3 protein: CASSQDGSGELFF
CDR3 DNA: TGTGCCAGCAGCCAAGATGGGTCCGGGGAGCTGTTTTTT

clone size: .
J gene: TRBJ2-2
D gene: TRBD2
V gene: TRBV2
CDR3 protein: CASSGRLAGFAGELFF
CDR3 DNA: TGTGCCAGCAGTGGTCGACTAGCGGGTTTTGCCGGGGAGCTGTTTTTT

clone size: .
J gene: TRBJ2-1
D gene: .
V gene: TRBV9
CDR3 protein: CASSDNNEQFF
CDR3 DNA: TGTGCCAGCAGCGACAACAATGAGCAGTTCTTC

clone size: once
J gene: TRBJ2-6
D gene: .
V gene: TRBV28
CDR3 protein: CASSSGAGANVLTF
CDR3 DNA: TGTGCCAGCAGTTCAGGGGCTGGGGCCAACGTCCTGACTTTC

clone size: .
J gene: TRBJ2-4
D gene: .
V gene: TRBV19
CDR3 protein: CASSIRAAIGIQYF
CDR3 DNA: TGTGCCAGTAGTATTCGGGCGGCAATTGGCATTCAGTACTTC

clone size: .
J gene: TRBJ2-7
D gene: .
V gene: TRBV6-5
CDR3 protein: CASSWDRTGDEQYF
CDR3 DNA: TGTGCCAGCAGTTGGGATCGAACTGGGGACGAGCAGTACTTC

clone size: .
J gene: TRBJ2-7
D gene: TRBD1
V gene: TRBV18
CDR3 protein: CASSPLGQGAEQYF
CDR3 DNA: TGTGCCAGCTCACCTCTAGGACAGGGTGCCGAGCAGTACTTC

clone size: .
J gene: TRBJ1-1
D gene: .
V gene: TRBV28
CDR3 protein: CASSRTVNTEAFF
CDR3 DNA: TGTGCCAGCAGTCGGACAGTGAACACTGAAGCTTTCTTT

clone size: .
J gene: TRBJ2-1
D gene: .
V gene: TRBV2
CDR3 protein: CASILSPSSYNEQFF
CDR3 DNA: TGTGCCAGCATTCTCAGCCCCAGCTCCTACAATGAGCAGTTCTTC

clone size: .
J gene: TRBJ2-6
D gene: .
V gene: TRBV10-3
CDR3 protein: CAISERSGANVLTF
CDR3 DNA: TGTGCCATCAGTGAGCGCTCTGGGGCCAACGTCCTGACTTTC

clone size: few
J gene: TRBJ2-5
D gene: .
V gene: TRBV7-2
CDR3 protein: CASSLDRETQYF
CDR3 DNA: TGTGCCAGCAGCTTAGACCGGGAGACCCAGTACTTC

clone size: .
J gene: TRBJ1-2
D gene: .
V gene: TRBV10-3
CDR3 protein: CATQQGNYGYTF
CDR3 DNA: TGTGCCACCCAACAGGGAAACTATGGCTACACCTTC

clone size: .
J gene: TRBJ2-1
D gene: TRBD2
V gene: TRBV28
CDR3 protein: CASSLSSGRAGEQFF
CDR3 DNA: TGTGCCAGCAGTTTGTCTAGCGGGAGGGCCGGTGAGCAGTTCTTC

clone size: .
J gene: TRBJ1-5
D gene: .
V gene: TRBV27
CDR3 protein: CASRRGDQPQHF
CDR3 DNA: TGTGCCAGCCGTCGGGGCGATCAGCCCCAGCATTTT

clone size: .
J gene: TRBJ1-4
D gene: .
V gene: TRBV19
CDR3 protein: CASSIRGGNNEKLFF
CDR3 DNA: TGTGCCAGTAGTATAAGAGGGGGTAATAATGAAAAACTGTTTTTT

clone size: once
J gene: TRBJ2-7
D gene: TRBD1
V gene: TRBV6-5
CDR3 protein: CASRGTGLTYEQYF
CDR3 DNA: TGTGCCAGCAGGGGGACAGGTCTTACCTACGAGCAGTACTTC

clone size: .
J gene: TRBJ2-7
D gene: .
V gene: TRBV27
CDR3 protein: CASSPPAGRRFSYEQYF
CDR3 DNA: TGTGCCAGCAGCCCCCCTGCCGGGCGTCGGTTCTCCTACGAGCAGTACTTC

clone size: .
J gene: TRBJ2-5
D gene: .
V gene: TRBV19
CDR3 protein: CASSITYRRGQETQYF
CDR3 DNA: TGTGCCAGTAGTATAACCTATCGGAGGGGCCAAGAGACCCAGTACTTC

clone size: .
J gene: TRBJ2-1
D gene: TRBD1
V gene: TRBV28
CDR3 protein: CASSFHKGQATFFYNEQFF
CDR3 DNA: TGTGCCAGCAGTTTCCATAAGGGACAGGCAACTTTTTTCTACAATGAGCAGTTCTTC

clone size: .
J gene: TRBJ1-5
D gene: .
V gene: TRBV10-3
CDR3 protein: CAISAGGDQPQHF
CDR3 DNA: TGTGCCATCAGTGCGGGGGGGGATCAGCCCCAGCATTTT

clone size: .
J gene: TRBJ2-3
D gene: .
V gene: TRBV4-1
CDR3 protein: CASSQDLGQVGTDTQYF
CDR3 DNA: TGCGCCAGCAGCCAAGATCTGGGGCAAGTGGGCACAGATACGCAGTATTTT

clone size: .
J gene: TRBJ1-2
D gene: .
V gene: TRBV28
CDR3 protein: CASRGRIHYGYTF
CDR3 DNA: TGTGCCAGCAGGGGACGGATCCACTATGGCTACACCTTC

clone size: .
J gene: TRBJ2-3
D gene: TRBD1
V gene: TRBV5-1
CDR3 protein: CASSLDRGGTDTQYF
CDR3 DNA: TGCGCCAGCAGCTTGGACAGGGGGGGCACAGATACGCAGTATTTT

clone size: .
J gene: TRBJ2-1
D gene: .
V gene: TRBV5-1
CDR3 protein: CASRLVGGFGEQFF
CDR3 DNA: TGCGCCAGCCGGCTCGTCGGAGGGTTCGGTGAGCAGTTCTTC

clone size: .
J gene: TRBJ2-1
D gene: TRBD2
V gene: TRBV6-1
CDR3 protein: CASSEIGAGVKIF
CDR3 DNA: TGTGCCAGCAGTGAAATAGGCGCGGGAGTCAAGATCTTC

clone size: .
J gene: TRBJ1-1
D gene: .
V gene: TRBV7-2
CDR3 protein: CASSLGQGTEAFF
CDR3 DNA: TGTGCCAGCAGCTTAGGTCAGGGCACTGAAGCTTTCTTT

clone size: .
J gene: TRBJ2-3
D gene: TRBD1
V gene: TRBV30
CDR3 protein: CAWSVGGEDTQYF
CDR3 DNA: TGTGCCTGGAGTGTAGGGGGCGAAGATACGCAGTATTTT

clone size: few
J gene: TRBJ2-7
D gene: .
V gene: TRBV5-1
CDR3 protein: CASSLGRAYEQYF
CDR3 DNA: TGCGCCAGCAGCTTGGGCAGGGCCTACGAGCAGTACTTC

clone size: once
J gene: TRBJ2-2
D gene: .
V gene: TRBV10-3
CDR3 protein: CAATYQQGGTGELFF
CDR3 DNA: TGTGCCGCGACATACCAACAGGGAGGCACCGGGGAGCTGTTTTTT

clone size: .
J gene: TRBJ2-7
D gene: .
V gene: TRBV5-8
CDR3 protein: CASSWGAGDEQYF
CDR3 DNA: TGTGCCAGCAGCTGGGGGGCCGGGGACGAGCAGTACTTC

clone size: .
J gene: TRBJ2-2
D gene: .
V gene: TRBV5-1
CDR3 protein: CASRNRAANTGELFF
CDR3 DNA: TGCGCCAGCAGGAACAGGGCGGCGAACACCGGGGAGCTGTTTTTT

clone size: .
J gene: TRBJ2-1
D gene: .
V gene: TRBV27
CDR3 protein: CASSLHRYNEQFF
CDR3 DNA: TGTGCCAGCAGTTTACACCGCTACAATGAGCAGTTCTTC

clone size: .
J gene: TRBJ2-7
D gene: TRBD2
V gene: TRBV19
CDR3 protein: CASSRTSGRDEQYF
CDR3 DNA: TGTGCCAGTAGTAGGACTAGCGGGAGGGACGAGCAGTACTTC

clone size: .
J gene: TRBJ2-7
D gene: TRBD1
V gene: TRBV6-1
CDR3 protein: CASSEVYGQGIAYEQYF
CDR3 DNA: TGTGCCAGCAGTGAAGTGTATGGACAGGGGATCGCCTACGAGCAGTACTTC

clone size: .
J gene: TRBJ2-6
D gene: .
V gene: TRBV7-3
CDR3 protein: CASSLFGGGGANVLTF
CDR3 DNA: TGTGCCAGCAGCTTATTTGGGGGTGGCGGGGCCAACGTCCTGACTTTC

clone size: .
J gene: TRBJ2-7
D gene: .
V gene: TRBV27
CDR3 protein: CASSFTGTTYEQYF
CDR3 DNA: TGTGCCAGCAGTTTTACCGGGACGACCTACGAGCAGTACTTC

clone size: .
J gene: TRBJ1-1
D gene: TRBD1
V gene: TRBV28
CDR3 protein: CASTNRGLSEAFF
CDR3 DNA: TGTGCCAGCACCAACAGGGGGTTATCTGAAGCTTTCTTT

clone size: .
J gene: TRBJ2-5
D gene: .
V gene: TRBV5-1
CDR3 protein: CASSGTAQETQYF
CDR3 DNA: TGCGCCAGCAGTGGGACTGCCCAAGAGACCCAGTACTTC

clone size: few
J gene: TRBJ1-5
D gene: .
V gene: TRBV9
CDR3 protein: CASSVDYNQPQHF
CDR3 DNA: TGTGCCAGCAGCGTAGATTACAATCAGCCCCAGCATTTT

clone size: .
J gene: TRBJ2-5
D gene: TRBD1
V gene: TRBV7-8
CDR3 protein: CASSPGTAQETQYF
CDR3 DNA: TGTGCCAGCAGCCCCGGGACAGCCCAAGAGACCCAGTACTTC

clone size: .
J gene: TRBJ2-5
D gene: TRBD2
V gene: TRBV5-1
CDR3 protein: CASSPGLAGHQETQYF
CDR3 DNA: TGCGCCAGCAGCCCCGGACTAGCGGGACACCAAGAGACCCAGTACTTC

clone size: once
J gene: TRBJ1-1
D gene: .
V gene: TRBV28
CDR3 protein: CASRKEVFRLRTEAFF
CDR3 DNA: TGTGCCAGCCGAAAAGAAGTATTTCGATTGCGGACTGAAGCTTTCTTT